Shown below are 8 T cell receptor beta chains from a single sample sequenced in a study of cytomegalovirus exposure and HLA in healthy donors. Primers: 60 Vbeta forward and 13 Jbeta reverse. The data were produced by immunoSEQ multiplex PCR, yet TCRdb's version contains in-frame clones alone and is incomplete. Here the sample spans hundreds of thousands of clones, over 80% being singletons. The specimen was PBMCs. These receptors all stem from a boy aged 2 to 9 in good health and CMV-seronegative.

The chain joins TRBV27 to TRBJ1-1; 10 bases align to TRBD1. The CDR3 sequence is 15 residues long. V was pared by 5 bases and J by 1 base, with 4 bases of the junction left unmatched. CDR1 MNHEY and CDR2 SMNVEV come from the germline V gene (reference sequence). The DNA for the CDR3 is TGTGCCAGCAGTGCGACAGGGGGCGGGAACACTGAAGCTTTCTTT. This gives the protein CASSATGGGNTEAFF.

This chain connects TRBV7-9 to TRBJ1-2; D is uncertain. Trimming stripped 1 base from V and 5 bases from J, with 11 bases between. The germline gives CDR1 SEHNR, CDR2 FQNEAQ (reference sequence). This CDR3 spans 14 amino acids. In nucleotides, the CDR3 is TGTGCCAGCAGCTTAGGTCAGTCCCTTTATGGCTACACCTTC. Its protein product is CASSLGQSLYGYTF. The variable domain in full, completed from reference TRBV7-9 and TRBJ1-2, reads DTGVSQNPRHKITKRGQNVTFRCDPISEHNRLYWYRQTLGQGPEFLTYFQNEAQLEKSRLLSDRFSAERPKGSFSTLEIQRTEQGDSAMYLCASSLGQSLYGYTFGSGTRLTVV.

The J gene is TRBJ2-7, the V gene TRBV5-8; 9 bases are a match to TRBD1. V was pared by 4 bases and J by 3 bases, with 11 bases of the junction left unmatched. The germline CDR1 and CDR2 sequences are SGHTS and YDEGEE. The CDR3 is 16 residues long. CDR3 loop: CASSGGTGWGYYEQYF. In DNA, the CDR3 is TGTGCCAGCAGCGGGGGGACAGGGTGGGGATACTACGAGCAGTACTTC.

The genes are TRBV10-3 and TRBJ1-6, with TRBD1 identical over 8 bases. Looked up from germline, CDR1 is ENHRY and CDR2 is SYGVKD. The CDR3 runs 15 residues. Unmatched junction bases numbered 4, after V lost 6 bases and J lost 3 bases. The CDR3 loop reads CAIREGQGYNSPLHF. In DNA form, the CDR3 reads TGTGCCATCAGAGAAGGACAGGGCTATAATTCACCCCTCCACTTT.

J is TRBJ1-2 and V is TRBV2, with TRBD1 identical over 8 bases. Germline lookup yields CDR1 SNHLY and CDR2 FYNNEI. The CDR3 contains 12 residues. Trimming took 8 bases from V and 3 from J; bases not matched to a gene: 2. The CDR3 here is CASGTGDYGYTF. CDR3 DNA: TGTGCCAGCGGGACAGGAGACTATGGCTACACCTTC.

CDR3 loop: CASSLPRDSALMPYGYTF. The DNA of the CDR3 is TGTGCCAGCAGCCTGCCGCGGGACTCAGCCCTCATGCCCTATGGCTACACCTTC. The gene calls are TRBV11-2 and TRBJ1-2; D may be TRBD1 (5 bases). The V gene's germline CDR1 is SGHAT and CDR2 FQNNGV. V lost 5 bases and J lost 4, with 26 bases in between. The CDR3 length is 18 residues.

In DNA, the CDR3 is TGTGCCAGCAGCGACATGGACAGGGACAAAAACATTCAGTACTTC. It codes for CASSDMDRDKNIQYF. This chain uses TRBV13 with TRBJ2-4; 8 positions match TRBD1. The CDR3 is 15 residues long. Germline V gene lookup returns CDR1 PRHDT and CDR2 FYEKMQ (reference sequence). V shed 5 bases, J shed 3 bases, and the junction held 6 bases outside the gene matches.

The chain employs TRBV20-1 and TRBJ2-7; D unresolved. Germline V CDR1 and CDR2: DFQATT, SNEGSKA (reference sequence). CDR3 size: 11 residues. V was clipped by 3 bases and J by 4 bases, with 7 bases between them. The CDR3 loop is CSARSLYEQYF. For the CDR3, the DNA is TGCAGTGCTAGGTCACTTTACGAGCAGTACTTC.